This T cell receptor (beta chain) was recorded in a study of blood T cell repertoires in COVID-19. Overall study context: The origin of the acute and convalescent COVID-19 samples was the United States, Italy and Spain.

Per the germline V gene, CDR1 is SGHNT and CDR2 is YYREEE (reference sequence). Trimming shortened V by 3 bases and J by 2 bases, and 12 bases separated the two germline ends. The CDR3 has 14 amino acids. Assay used: immunoSEQ multiplex PCR; TCRdb lists only in-frame clones, some missing. The profile shows 64,000 or so clones, roughly 80% of them singletons. This sequence was found in a human donor in a cohort sampled during active COVID-19. The genes are TRBV5-4 and TRBJ2-7; D is unresolved. The sample taken for sequencing was peripheral blood. CDR3 nucleotides: TGTGCCAGCAGCTCGGTTGGAGAGGCCTACGAGCAGTACTTC. It translates to CASSSVGEAYEQYF.